This T cell receptor beta chain came from a study of molecular identifiers for immune sequencing clone quantification. The study, taken as a whole, reports: Clones above 20 RNA copies contained over 99% of effector molecules and under 1% of naive molecules.

The CDR3 length is 15 residues. CDR1 is SGHVS, CDR2 FQNEAQ, per germline. Investigators produced naive CD8 libraries from approximately 20,000 to 1,000,000 sorted cells, drawing on 10%, 30% or 50% RNA. TCRdb recomputed calls from the PCR reads with MiXCR, one row per CDR3 protein. The data hold 80,000 to 95,000 distinct CDR3 sequences, with 15% to 20% observed a single time. Concerning this clonotype: What it binds is not known. This sequence may be a read error, since a much larger clone differs from it by one base.

The sequenced sample consisted of naive CD8+ T cells from blood, with Jurkat cell RNA spiked in. Subset defined: FACS-sorted CD8+CD4-CCR7+CD45RA+ naive T cells. This TCR was sampled from a human donor in good health. Some libraries in this study had Jurkat cell RNA spiked in. J is TRBJ2-1 and V is TRBV7-8; D is unclear. The CDR3 loop is CTSSPRHSTGNEQFF. DNA of the CDR3: TGTACCAGCAGCCCCCGACATTCAACGGGCAATGAGCAGTTCTTC.